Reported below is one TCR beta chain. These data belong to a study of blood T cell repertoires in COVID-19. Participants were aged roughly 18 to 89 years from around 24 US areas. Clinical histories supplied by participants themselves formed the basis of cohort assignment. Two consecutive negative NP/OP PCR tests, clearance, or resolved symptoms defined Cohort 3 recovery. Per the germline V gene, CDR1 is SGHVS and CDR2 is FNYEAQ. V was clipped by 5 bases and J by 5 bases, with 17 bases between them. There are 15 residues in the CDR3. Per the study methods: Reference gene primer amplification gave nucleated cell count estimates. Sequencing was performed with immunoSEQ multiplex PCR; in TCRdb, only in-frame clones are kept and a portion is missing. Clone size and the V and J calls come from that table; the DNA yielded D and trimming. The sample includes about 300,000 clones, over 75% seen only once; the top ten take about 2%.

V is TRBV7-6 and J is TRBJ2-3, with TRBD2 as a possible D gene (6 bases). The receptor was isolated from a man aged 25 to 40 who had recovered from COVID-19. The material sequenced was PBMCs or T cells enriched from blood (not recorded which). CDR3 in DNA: TGTGCCAGCAGCAAACTAAACCTGGGGGGAGATACGCAGTATTTT. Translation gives CASSKLNLGGDTQYF.